This T cell receptor (beta chain) is drawn from a study of persistence of HIV-infected CD4 T cells. The libraries were made with immunoSEQ version 4 in survey mode. Assay used: immunoSEQ multiplex PCR; TCRdb lists only in-frame clones, some missing. This sample has 35,000 to 40,000 clones; about 91% occur once, and the top ten carry roughly 1.3%. This nonspecific control used anti-CD3/anti-CD28 bead stimulation of CD4+ T cells. Responding CD4+ T cells were sorted by upregulation of both CD40 ligand and CD69. Adults with HIV-1 started suppressive ART while chronically infected. Inclusion required CMV-positive serology and CD4+ counts above 400 cells/uL. Comment on this clone: The target antigen is unknown.

Study-level results: Antigen-responding cells were enriched for degenerate expanded CDR3beta sequences. TCR oligoclonality correlated with proviral oligoclonality in the same sorted populations.

The CDR3 extends over 12 amino acids. Germline V CDR1 and CDR2: MNHEY, SVGAGI. V was trimmed by 2 bases and J by 10 bases, leaving 9 bases between them. The sequence was collected from an adult man with HIV who was CMV-seropositive. The chain recombines TRBV6-5 with TRBJ2-1; possibly TRBD1 or TRBD2 for D (5 bases each). The sample in question was CD4+ T cells sorted from PBMCs after roughly 19-hour stimulation, obtained from a patient who received antiretroviral therapy. The CDR3 loop is CASSYRGREQFF. In nucleotides, the CDR3 is TGTGCCAGCAGTTACCGGGGCAGGGAGCAGTTCTTC.